This TCR beta chain appears in the sequencing data of a study of T-cell reconstitution after alpha-beta-depleted transplantation in children. Comment on this clonotype: Antigen specificity is unknown.

Study-level points and caveats: Several patients had high TCRbeta diversity at day 60; it came from surviving recipient T cells and thymic progenitors. T-cell counts and diversity were attributed mostly to newly produced T cells one year after transplant. Reportedly, only several hundred clones from non-depleted graft cells drove alpha-beta T-cell counts at about two months.

Germline assignment: CDR1 SGHAT and CDR2 FQNNGV. The CDR3 extends over 17 amino acids. With 1 base removed from V and 7 bases from J, the gap between germline ends came to 17 bases. The library targeted TCRbeta and was prepared with unique molecular identifiers. TCRdb itself ran the PCR reads through MiXCR, one entry per CDR3 protein. This table holds around 450,000 distinct CDR3 sequences, 15% to 20% found once. The gene calls are TRBV11-2 and TRBJ1-6; D remains unclear. This clonotype was obtained from a boy under two years old who had a stem cell transplant for Wiskott-Aldrich syndrome, so the T cells may come from the graft donor. The material was PBMCs, mostly from graft donor cells, obtained 360 days after TCRalphabeta/CD19-depleted stem cell transplant. CDR3 DNA: TGTGCCAGCAGCTTAGTCGGTCAGCCTAATCCGAATTCACCCCTCCACTTT. Its translation is CASSLVGQPNPNSPLHF.